The entry below describes one T cell receptor (beta chain). Its antigen is still unknown. Coverage ceases 3 residues before the CDR3 finishes, and the germline J gene fills in the end. The treatment: autologous CTL019 cells: CD19 CAR with 4-1BB and CD3 zeta domains. Trimming cost V 3 bases and J 6 bases; bases outside gene matches: 9. Germline CDR1 and CDR2: SGHNT and YYREEE (reference sequence). CDR3 length equals 15 residues. Clones were read by immunoSEQ multiplex PCR, and TCRdb kept only the in-frame ones, dropping some. Recorded here are approximately 27,000 clones; the top ten clones represent less than 2%. The source of the sample is a study of TET2 disruption in CD19-targeted CAR T cells.

The V call is TRBV5-4, the J call TRBJ1-1; TRBD1 matches at 9 bases. Sequenced material: CD8- CAR+ T cells sorted from cultured blood T cells, taken for CD19 CAR T cell therapy. Specified subset: CD8-negative CAR-positive T cells from the infusion product. This clonotype was sampled from a man aged 65 to 79 with chronic lymphocytic leukemia. Here the CDR3 reads CASSSTGQGSAEAFF. The sequenced part of the CDR3 DNA is TGTGCCAGCAGCTCCACGGGACAGGGATCAGCTGAA.